This T cell receptor beta chain comes out of a study of blood T cell dynamics during melanoma immunotherapy. Study-wide context: First-line therapy was either pembrolizumab or nivolumab with ipilimumab for metastatic melanoma.

Method: immunoSEQ multiplex PCR; TCRdb's copy keeps in-frame clones and lacks some. The table has 11,000 or so clones, about 88% seen once; the top ten hold approximately 6.4%. V was cut by 4 bases and J by 5 bases, with 14 bases left in between. The CDR3 is 15 amino acids. Germline V lookup: CDR1 SGHTA, CDR2 FQGNSA. Time point reported: week 3, after first cycle of checkpoint inhibitor. The V call is TRBV7-2, the J call TRBJ2-2; D could derive from TRBD1 or TRBD2 (6 bases each). This receptor was identified in a human donor with melanoma. The source was blood, collected from a patient treated with checkpoint blockade. CDR3 in amino acids: CASSSWGARTGELFF. The CDR3 nucleotides are TGTGCCAGCAGCTCCTGGGGGGCGCGAACCGGGGAGCTGTTTTTT.